What follows is one T cell receptor (beta chain) and its context. Its antigen is unidentified. The time point denotes: patch test 2, 6 weeks after DPC sensitization. The treatment is: therapeutic diphenylcyclopropenone sensitization with weekly scalp DPC. Those who donated were patients with alopecia, 18 to 70 years of age, and suitable for DPC. These data come from a study of human T cells and chemical hapten exposure. About the study: Variation in per-sample TCR yields came mainly from small pooled library volume differences.

Study results and caveats: Expanded TCRs grouped into significantly more large CDR3 similarity clusters than controls produced.

For the library, individual cDNA molecules each received unique molecular identifiers. Each CDR3 protein is one row after TCRdb ran MiXCR on the RACE reads. The sample includes tens of thousands of distinct CDR3 sequences, roughly 10% of them seen just once. The source is a woman aged 50 to 65 with alopecia areata. Some clones in this sample may be carry-over from other donors' samples. The source was whole blood, collected in connection with sensitization to the hapten diphenylcyclopropenone (DPC).

CDR3 sequence (DNA): TGCAGCGTTGTTGTCTCGAGCGGGGAGCTGTTTTTT. This sequence encodes CSVVVSSGELFF. The chain joins TRBV29-1 to TRBJ2-2; D not certain. Germline CDR1 SQVTM, CDR2 ANQGSEA. Trimming pared 4 bases from V and 7 bases from J, leaving 10 bases between. The CDR3 spans 12 residues.